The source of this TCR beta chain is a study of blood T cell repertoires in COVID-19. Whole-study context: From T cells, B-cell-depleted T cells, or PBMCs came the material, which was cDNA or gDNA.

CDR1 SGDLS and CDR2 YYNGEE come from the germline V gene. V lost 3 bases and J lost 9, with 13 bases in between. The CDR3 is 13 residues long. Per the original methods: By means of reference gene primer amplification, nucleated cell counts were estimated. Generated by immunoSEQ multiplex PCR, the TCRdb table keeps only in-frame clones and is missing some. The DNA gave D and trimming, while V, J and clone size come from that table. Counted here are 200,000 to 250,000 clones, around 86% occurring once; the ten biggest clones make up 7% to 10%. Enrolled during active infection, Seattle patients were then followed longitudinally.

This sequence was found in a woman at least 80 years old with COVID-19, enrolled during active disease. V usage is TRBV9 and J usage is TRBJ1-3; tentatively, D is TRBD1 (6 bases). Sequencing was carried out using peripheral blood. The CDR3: CASSAYREGTIYF. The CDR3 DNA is TGTGCCAGCAGCGCCTACAGGGAAGGCACCATATATTTT.